The 18 T cell receptor beta chains given below trace back to one sample, sequenced in a study of shared clonotypes between healthy human individuals. The data were produced by immunoSEQ multiplex PCR, yet TCRdb's version contains in-frame clones alone and is incomplete. There are over a million clones in the sample; about four fifths occur only once, and roughly 0.57% lies in the top ten. The sample comprised memory CD4+ T cells from PBMCs. Subset here: CD45RA-negative fraction. The receptors stem from a man aged 18 to 30 in good health. Some clones in this sample may be carry-over from other donors' samples.

This clone has only a few counts. The chain is built from TRBV30 and TRBJ2-3; 7 bases fit TRBD2. The CDR3 extends over 14 amino acids. Losses at the gene ends were 1 base for V and 8 bases for J; bases not matched to a gene: 9. From germline, CDR1 is GTSNPN and CDR2 SVGIG (reference sequence). The DNA of the CDR3 is TGTGCCTGGAGTGGAGGGTCCACGGGGGGTACGCAGTATTTT. Translated: CAWSGGSTGGTQYF.

This chain uses TRBV7-3 with TRBJ2-3, with 10 bases aligning to TRBD1. In germline, CDR1 is SGHTA, CDR2 FQGTGA. There are 15 residues in the CDR3. The J segment lost 4 bases and the V segment lost 5 bases, leaving 6 bases of the junction unmatched. CDR3 sequence: CASSDSGTGADTQYF. CDR3 coding DNA: TGTGCCAGCAGCGATTCCGGGACAGGGGCAGATACGCAGTATTTT.

A few counts support this clone. This same CDR3 is encoded by further DNA sequences in the sample. This chain links TRBV19 with TRBJ1-5; D is uncertain. Germline V gene data show CDR1 as LNHDA and CDR2 as SQIVND (reference sequence). V shed 3 bases and J shed 5 bases, with 8 bases lying between them. This CDR3 region has 13 residues. Here the CDR3 DNA reads TGTGCCAGTAGTATGGGTCGAGATCAGCCCCAGCATTTT. Its protein product is CASSMGRDQPQHF.

This clone was counted a single time. The rearrangement uses TRBV11-3 and TRBJ2-2, with 8 bases lining up with TRBD2. There are 17 residues in the CDR3. V trimming: 5 bases; J trimming: 7 bases; junction bases outside the gene matches: 15. Germline V gene lookup returns CDR1 SGHNT and CDR2 YENEEA. CDR3 in DNA: TGTGCCAGCAGCCCCACATGGGGTAGCGGGATGTTCGGGGAGCTGTTTTTT. Its translation is CASSPTWGSGMFGELFF.

V usage is TRBV7-2 and J usage is TRBJ2-5; no clear D gene. This CDR3 region has 16 residues. The germline gives CDR1 SGHTA, CDR2 FQGNSA. V lost 5 bases and J 5 bases, leaving 21 bases between the germline ends. The CDR3 loop is CASSLRSSTLPETQYF. CDR3 nucleotides: TGTGCCAGCAGCCTCCGGTCCTCTACCCTCCCTGAGACCCAGTACTTC.

This clone has only one observation. V and J are TRBV11-3 and TRBJ2-2; TRBD1 agrees at 9 bases. With 1 base clipped from V and 6 bases from J, the junction kept 6 bases outside the gene matches. The CDR3 is made up of 16 amino acids. Germline V gene sequence: CDR1 SGHNT, CDR2 YENEEA. CDR3 in DNA: TGTGCCAGCAGCTTAGCCGGGACAGGGTTTTCCGGGGAGCTGTTTTTT. This codes for CASSLAGTGFSGELFF. The full variable domain, its missing parts supplied by reference TRBV11-3 and TRBJ2-2, is EAGVVQSPRYKIIEKKQPVAFWCNPISGHNTLYWYLQNLGQGPELLIRYENEEAVDDSQLPKDRFSAERLKGVDSTLKIQPAELGDSAVYLCASSLAGTGFSGELFFGEGSRLTVL.

On this clone: Different DNA sequences within this sample yield the same CDR3. V usage is TRBV18 and J usage is TRBJ2-3; D not resolved. Looked up from germline, CDR1 is KGHSH and CDR2 is LQKENI. V was clipped by 4 bases and J by 3 bases, with 2 bases between them. The CDR3 contains 11 residues. CDR3 sequence: CASSRTDTQYF. Written as DNA, the CDR3 is TGTGCCAGCTCACGGACAGATACGCAGTATTTT.

This clone was seen repeatedly, ten times or more. The chain couples TRBV19 to TRBJ2-3; TRBD2 agrees at 14 bases. Germline CDR1 and CDR2: LNHDA and SQIVND (reference sequence). V was pared by 6 bases and J by 4 bases, with 6 bases of the junction left unmatched. This CDR3 is built from 16 residues. CDR3 amino acids: CASSPGLAGGSDTQYF. CDR3 bases: TGTGCCAGTAGCCCTGGACTAGCGGGAGGATCAGATACGCAGTATTTT.

This chain links TRBV7-8 with TRBJ2-7; D is undetermined. The germline V and J ends were trimmed by 4 bases and 4 bases, with 11 bases remaining between them. The CDR3 is 13 amino acids. Germline V gives CDR1 SGHVS, CDR2 FQNEAQ. In DNA form, the CDR3 reads TGTGCCAGCAGCTACTTGGGTAAATACGAGCAGTACTTC. Protein: CASSYLGKYEQYF.

A few counts support this clone. The genes are TRBV7-2 and TRBJ1-3, with D uncertain. The germline V gene has CDR1 SGHTA and CDR2 FQGNSA. The V gene lost 1 base and the J gene lost 0 bases, with 10 bases spanning the gap. CDR3 length: 16 amino acids. The CDR3 sequence is CASSLVGTNSGNTIYF. The CDR3 DNA reads TGTGCCAGCAGCTTAGTAGGCACAAACTCTGGAAACACCATATATTTT. The full variable domain, completed using reference TRBV7-2 and TRBJ1-3, is GAGVSQSPSNKVTEKGKDVELRCDPISGHTALYWYRQSLGQGLEFLIYFQGNSAPDKSGLPSDRFSAERTGGSVSTLTIQRTQQEDSAVYLCASSLVGTNSGNTIYFGEGSWLTVV.

In regard to this clone: A read error may account for a junction end that differs from germline. V usage is TRBV6-6 and J usage is TRBJ1-5; the D gene is possibly TRBD1 (5 bases). Germline values: CDR1 MNHNY, CDR2 SVGAGI (reference sequence). The CDR3 is made up of 14 amino acids. CDR3 in amino acids: CAISTGTVDQPQHF. CDR3 DNA: TGTGCCATCAGTACCGGGACGGTAGATCAGCCCCAGCATTTT.

The chain combines TRBV27 with TRBJ1-5, with D maybe TRBD1 (5 bases). CDR1 and CDR2 from the germline V gene are MNHEY and SMNVEV (reference sequence). This CDR3 is 15 amino acids long. V lost 5 bases and J 6 bases, leaving 17 bases between the germline ends. The CDR3 bases are TGTGCCAGCAGTCCAGGGACCTTTGTGGGTCAGCCCCAGCATTTT. This translates into CASSPGTFVGQPQHF.

This clone was detected once. The chain employs TRBV28 and TRBJ2-4; TRBD1 agrees at 10 bases. CDR3 length equals 15 residues. In germline, CDR1 is MDHEN, CDR2 SYDVKM. Trimming removed 6 bases from V and 7 bases from J; junction bases left unmatched: 9. CDR3 loop: CASSRRTGGGNIQYF. DNA for the CDR3: TGTGCCAGCAGCCGAAGGACAGGGGGAGGGAACATTCAGTACTTC.

Comment on this clone: The sample carries other DNA sequences with the same CDR3. The genes are TRBV27 and TRBJ2-7, with 9 bases matching TRBD1. The CDR3 has 14 amino acids. From germline, CDR1 is MNHEY and CDR2 SMNVEV (reference sequence). Trimming at V came to 4 bases and at J to 2 bases, leaving 3 bases not matched to a gene. Here the CDR3 reads CASSSRQGAYEQYF. The CDR3 DNA is TGTGCCAGCAGTTCCCGACAGGGGGCCTACGAGCAGTACTTC.

The chain has TRBV5-1 and TRBJ1-6; maybe TRBD1 (5 bases). V lost 4 bases to trimming and J lost 8 bases, with 10 bases between them. The CDR3 spans 13 residues. The germline V gene has CDR1 SGHRS and CDR2 YFSETQ. This chain's CDR3 is CASSRGADSPLHF. The CDR3 coding sequence is TGCGCCAGCAGCAGGGGCGCGGATTCACCCCTCCACTTT. Using reference TRBV5-1 and TRBJ1-6 for the parts outside the CDR3, the full variable domain is KAGVTQTPRYLIKTRGQQVTLSCSPISGHRSVSWYQQTPGQGLQFLFEYFSETQRNKGNFPGRFSGRQFSNSRSEMNVSTLELGDSALYLCASSRGADSPLHFGNGTRLTVT.

The V and J genes are TRBV18 and TRBJ2-5, with a weak D call TRBD2 (6 bases). The V gene lost 2 bases and the J gene lost 5 bases, with 12 bases spanning the gap. CDR1 is KGHSH, CDR2 LQKENI, per germline. This CDR3 has 14 residues. The DNA of the CDR3 is TGTGCCAGCTCACCAATTTTAGCGGACGAGACCCAGTACTTC. Amino acid sequence: CASSPILADETQYF.

This chain connects TRBV4-3 to TRBJ1-4; 8 nucleotides agree with TRBD1. V gave up 4 bases and J gave up 8 bases; unmatched junction bases: 3. The CDR3 runs to 13 residues. Germline V gene lookup returns CDR1 LGHNA and CDR2 YSLEER. CDR3 loop: CASSPRQGEKLFF. The CDR3 nucleotides are TGCGCCAGCAGCCCACGACAGGGGGAAAAACTGTTTTTT.

The rearrangement uses TRBV11-2 and TRBJ2-7; D unresolved. The CDR3 length is 15 residues. Trimming shortened V by 3 bases and J by 2 bases, and 14 bases separated the two germline ends. Per the germline V gene, CDR1 is SGHAT and CDR2 is FQNNGV. The CDR3 DNA reads as TGTGCCAGCAGCTTTATGTCTTTGCTAGCCTACGAGCAGTACTTC. It yields the protein CASSFMSLLAYEQYF. The whole variable domain, remainder taken from reference TRBV11-2 and TRBJ2-7, is EAGVAQSPRYKIIEKRQSVAFWCNPISGHATLYWYQQILGQGPKLLIQFQNNGVVDDSQLPKDRFSAERLKGVDSTLKIQPAKLEDSAVYLCASSFMSLLAYEQYFGPGTRLTVT.